Presented here are 29 T cell receptor beta chains from one specimen sequenced in a study of cytomegalovirus exposure and HLA in healthy donors. The PCR had 60 Vbeta and 13 Jbeta primers. Assay: immunoSEQ multiplex PCR; the TCRdb copy retains only in-frame clones and omits some. The data show 110,000 to 150,000 clones, 73% seen once. Sample: PBMCs. The receptor set was obtained from a human donor in good health.

The chain's CDR3 is CASSPWRLAGGEQYF. Written as DNA, the CDR3 is TGTGCCAGCAGCCCTTGGCGGCTAGCGGGAGGGGAGCAGTACTTC. V gene TRBV13 combines with J gene TRBJ2-7, with TRBD2 matching 12 bases. Germline CDR1 reads PRHDT; CDR2 reads FYEKMQ (reference sequence). The V gene end was trimmed by 5 bases and the J gene end by 7 bases; junction bases not matched to a gene: 9. The CDR3 runs 15 residues.

Of note for this clone: Germline and junction disagree at one end, which may indicate a read error. This same CDR3 is encoded by further DNA sequences in the sample. The chain couples TRBV25-1 to TRBJ2-1, with a weak D call TRBD1 (6 bases). The CDR3 sequence is 15 residues long. CDR1 and CDR2 (germline): MGHDK, SYGVNS. As DNA, the CDR3 is TGTGCTAGCAGTGAATCTTCTTTATCAACAGGGCAACAGTTCTTC. As protein: CASSESSLSTGQQFF.

The V call is TRBV13, the J call TRBJ2-1, with a weak D call TRBD2 (7 bases). Germline loops: CDR1 PRHDT, CDR2 FYEKMQ (reference sequence). Trimming left V 1 base short and J 7 bases short, with 11 bases between. There are 14 residues in the CDR3. As DNA, the CDR3 is TGTGCCAGCAGCTTAGCAGGGAGGGGGAATGAGCAGTTCTTC. The encoded protein is CASSLAGRGNEQFF. Full variable domain (missing parts from reference TRBV13 and TRBJ2-1): AAGVIQSPRHLIKEKRETATLKCYPIPRHDTVYWYQQGPGQDPQFLISFYEKMQSDKGSIPDRFSAQQFSDYHSELNMSSLELGDSALYFCASSLAGRGNEQFFGPGTRLTVL.

In this sample, this clone turned up a few times. A far larger clone is one base from this, pointing to a likely read error. The V call is TRBV6-5, the J call TRBJ2-1; tentative D call: TRBD2 (5 bases). The CDR3 has 10 amino acids. V lost 7 bases and J 9 bases, leaving 7 bases between the germline ends. The germline V gene has CDR1 MNHEY and CDR2 SVGAGI. The CDR3 DNA is TGTGCCAGCACGGGGTTTGAGCAGTTCTTC. Translation gives CASTGFEQFF.

This clone was found a few times. The CDR3 DNA follows: TGTGCCAGCAGCCAATCTTCCTCTGGAAACACCATATATTTT. Its translation is CASSQSSSGNTIYF. The chain carries TRBV14 and TRBJ1-3, with D uncertain. The V gene lost 2 bases and the J gene lost 0 bases, with 5 bases spanning the gap. CDR1 and CDR2 from the germline V gene are SGHDN and FVKESK. The CDR3 contains 14 residues. Full variable domain (rest looked up from reference TRBV14 and TRBJ1-3): EAGVTQFPSHSVIEKGQTVTLRCDPISGHDNLYWYRRVMGKEIKFLLHFVKESKQDESGMPNNRFLAERTGGTYSTLKVQPAELEDSGVYFCASSQSSSGNTIYFGEGSWLTVV.

The genes are TRBV2 and TRBJ1-1; no clear D. The CDR3 is 13 amino acids. V dropped 4 bases and J dropped 4 bases, with 10 bases sitting between them. Germline CDR1 SNHLY, CDR2 FYNNEI. This chain's CDR3 is CASSVEGGTEAFF. For the CDR3, the DNA is TGTGCCAGCAGTGTGGAGGGAGGCACTGAAGCTTTCTTT.

This clone was picked up a small number of times. The rearrangement uses TRBV7-2 and TRBJ2-5; D might be TRBD1 (6 bases). Trimming pared 0 bases from V and 5 bases from J, leaving 16 bases between. Germline V gene lookup returns CDR1 SGHTA and CDR2 FQGNSA. The CDR3 contains 16 residues. The CDR3 nucleotides are TGTGCCAGCAGCTTAGCGGGGACAATCCTTGGGGAGACCCAGTACTTC. Its protein is CASSLAGTILGETQYF.

CDR3 protein: CASSLDRGLGQPQHF. CDR3 nucleotide sequence: TGTGCCAGCAGCCTGGACAGGGGGCTGGGTCAGCCCCAGCATTTT. The chain has TRBV28 and TRBJ1-5; 11 bases are a match to TRBD1. This CDR3 is 15 amino acids long. The junction had 7 bases not matched to a gene; V was cut back by 6 bases and J by 6 bases. CDR1 MDHEN and CDR2 SYDVKM come from the germline V gene.

This clone showed up just a few times. V is TRBV4-1 and J is TRBJ2-2; D is uncertain. This CDR3 has 13 residues. CDR1 and CDR2 (germline): MGHRA, YSYEKL. Trimming removed 1 base at V and 6 bases at J, with 6 bases between. The CDR3 DNA reads TGCGCCAGCAGCCAAGGGGCCCCCGGGGAGCTGTTTTTT. Translating gives CASSQGAPGELFF.

The chain is built from TRBV5-1 and TRBJ2-3, with a weak D call TRBD2 (6 bases). Germline CDR1 reads SGHRS; CDR2 reads YFSETQ. The V and J ends lost 4 bases and 1 base respectively, with 10 bases between them. This CDR3 comprises 14 residues. Written as DNA, the CDR3 is TGCGCCAGCAGCATCGGAGGGGGCACAGATACGCAGTATTTT. It codes for CASSIGGGTDTQYF.

The rearrangement links TRBV20-1 to TRBJ1-2; D remains unclear. Germline CDR1 and CDR2: DFQATT and SNEGSKA (reference sequence). There are 11 residues in the CDR3. The germline V and J ends were trimmed by 6 bases and 5 bases, with 10 bases remaining between them. This CDR3 reads CSAPRRYGYTF. The DNA of the CDR3 is TGCAGTGCACCCAGGAGGTATGGCTACACCTTC.

This clone was recorded a few times. The chain carries TRBV9 and TRBJ1-1; D remains ambiguous. The length of the CDR3 is 16 residues. Germline CDR1 and CDR2: SGDLS and YYNGEE. The germline V and J ends were trimmed by 0 bases and 4 bases, with 16 bases remaining between them. CDR3 in amino acids: CASSVDPVRWSTEAFF. CDR3 nucleotide sequence: TGTGCCAGCAGCGTAGATCCGGTTAGGTGGAGCACTGAAGCTTTCTTT.

V gene TRBV11-2 combines with J gene TRBJ1-2, with a possible D match to TRBD1 (6 bases). This CDR3 is built from 13 residues. Trimming left V 1 base short and J 8 bases short, with 11 bases between. The germline gives CDR1 SGHAT, CDR2 FQNNGV. Here the CDR3 DNA reads TGTGCCAGCAGCTTAGGCAGGGGCAAGGGCTACACCTTC. Translation gives CASSLGRGKGYTF.

This clone was seen only once. The gene calls are TRBV4-1 and TRBJ2-5; perhaps TRBD2 as D (5 bases). Trimming shortened V by 1 base and J by 5 bases, and 14 bases separated the two germline ends. The germline V gene has CDR1 MGHRA and CDR2 YSYEKL. This CDR3 contains 15 residues. The CDR3 sequence: CASSQVGRLKETQYF. CDR3 sequence (DNA): TGCGCCAGCAGCCAAGTTGGGAGACTCAAGGAGACCCAGTACTTC.

This chain uses TRBV7-9 with TRBJ2-1, with TRBD2 identical over 9 bases. The CDR3 covers 16 residues. The germline V gene encodes CDR1 SEHNR and CDR2 FQNEAQ (reference sequence). Trimming removed 2 bases from V and 6 bases from J; junction bases left unmatched: 8. The CDR3 DNA reads as TGTGCCAGCAGCTTACCTAGCGGGGTGGCTCTCAATGAGCAGTTCTTC. Translating gives CASSLPSGVALNEQFF.

The gene calls are TRBV28 and TRBJ2-7, with TRBD1 matching 7 bases. This CDR3 has 14 amino acids. Germline loops: CDR1 MDHEN, CDR2 SYDVKM. V trimming: 3 bases; J trimming: 4 bases; junction bases outside the gene matches: 6. The chain's CDR3 is CASSLSGGRYEQYF. As DNA, the CDR3 is TGTGCCAGCAGTTTGTCAGGGGGTCGGTACGAGCAGTACTTC.

The rearrangement joins TRBV7-2 to TRBJ1-6; 8 bases match TRBD1. This CDR3 is built from 13 residues. CDR1 and CDR2 from the germline V gene are SGHTA and FQGNSA. J gave up 7 bases and V 7 bases, and 3 bases lay outside the gene matches. For the CDR3, the DNA is TGTGCCAGCAATCGGGACAGGAATTCACCCCTCCACTTT. The encoded protein is CASNRDRNSPLHF.

V usage is TRBV6-1 and J usage is TRBJ2-5; TRBD1 matches 10 bases. Germline CDR1 is MNHNS and CDR2 is SASEGT. J was trimmed by 0 bases and V by 6 bases; bases with no gene match: 1. The length of the CDR3 is 14 residues. This chain's CDR3 is CASRGQGNQETQYF. CDR3 DNA: TGTGCCAGCAGGGGACAGGGGAACCAAGAGACCCAGTACTTC.

This clone came up a few times. The rearrangement uses TRBV6-1 and TRBJ2-6, with D hard to call. V lost 5 bases and J 0 bases, leaving 5 bases between the germline ends. CDR1 is MNHNS, CDR2 SASEGT, per germline. The CDR3 has 14 residues. The CDR3 reads CASSSISGANVLTF. The CDR3 DNA reads TGTGCCAGCAGTTCCATCTCTGGGGCCAACGTCCTGACTTTC.

This sequence joins TRBV27 and TRBJ2-5; 13 nucleotides line up with TRBD2. Trimming cost V 5 bases and J 4 bases; bases outside gene matches: 7. The germline V gene has CDR1 MNHEY and CDR2 SMNVEV (reference sequence). CDR3 length equals 16 residues. In DNA form, the CDR3 reads TGTGCCAGCAGTCTCACTAGCGGGGGGGCCGTAGAGACCCAGTACTTC. Amino acid sequence: CASSLTSGGAVETQYF.

V usage is TRBV16 and J usage is TRBJ2-1; 7 positions match TRBD1. The CDR3 is 16 amino acids. CDR1 is KGHSY, CDR2 FQNENV, per germline. The V segment lost 2 bases and the J segment 5 bases; nucleotides outside the gene matches: 9. The CDR3 DNA sequence: TGTGCCAGCAGCCAAACAAACAGGGGTAGTAACAATGAGCAGTTCTTC. It yields the protein CASSQTNRGSNNEQFF.

Remarks on this clone: The junction departs from the called germline gene at one end, perhaps through a read error. The chain recombines TRBV4-1 with TRBJ2-3, with 9 bases identical to TRBD1. Germline V gene lookup returns CDR1 MGHRA and CDR2 YSYEKL. This CDR3 comprises 16 residues. CDR3 in amino acids: CASSYRDRVGTDTRYF. CDR3 bases: TGCGCCAGCAGCTATCGGGACAGGGTGGGGACAGATACGCGGTATTTT.

V usage is TRBV2 and J usage is TRBJ2-3, with no clear D. In germline, CDR1 is SNHLY, CDR2 FYNNEI. Trimming took off 8 bases at V and 0 bases at J, with 9 bases between the two ends. The CDR3 is 13 amino acids. CDR3 coding DNA: TGTGCCAGCTGTGGCAGAAGCACAGATACGCAGTATTTT. This codes for CASCGRSTDTQYF.

CDR3 DNA sequence: TGCGCCAGCAGCCAACTGGGACAGGGGGCGGTCGAGCAGTACTTC. It encodes CASSQLGQGAVEQYF. The V call is TRBV4-1, the J call TRBJ2-7; 12 bases are a match to TRBD1. The CDR3 has 15 residues. Per the germline V gene, CDR1 is MGHRA and CDR2 is YSYEKL. V shed 2 bases and J 6 bases; nucleotides not matched to a gene: 5.

The CDR3 region is CASSLSGVYEQYF. The CDR3 coding sequence is TGTGCCAGCAGCTTAAGCGGCGTCTACGAGCAGTACTTC. This sequence joins TRBV7-9 and TRBJ2-7; D is perhaps TRBD2 (5 bases). The CDR3 contains 13 residues. V was pared by 2 bases and J by 3 bases, with 8 bases between. Germline V lookup: CDR1 SEHNR, CDR2 FQNEAQ (reference sequence).

The chain joins TRBV7-9 to TRBJ2-7; 7 bases align to TRBD2. Germline CDR1 is SEHNR and CDR2 is FQNEAQ (reference sequence). V lost 4 bases and J lost 7; bases outside the gene matches: 13. The CDR3 spans 15 residues. The CDR3 DNA is TGTGCCAGCAGCTCTCGGGGGTCTAGCGGCAATGAGCAGTACTTC. It translates to CASSSRGSSGNEQYF.

Note on this clone: The identical CDR3 is also encoded by other nucleotide sequences in the sample. The CDR3 is CASSLSQPQHF. CDR3 coding DNA: TGTGCCAGCAGTTTAAGCCAGCCCCAGCATTTT. The chain joins TRBV28 to TRBJ1-5; no definite D call. The V and J ends lost 2 bases and 7 bases respectively, with 3 bases between them. Germline values: CDR1 MDHEN, CDR2 SYDVKM. The CDR3 is 11 residues long.

The chain employs TRBV5-6 and TRBJ1-1; TRBD1 agrees at 7 bases. Losses at the gene ends were 3 bases for V and 7 bases for J; bases not matched to a gene: 3. The CDR3 covers 12 residues. CDR1 and CDR2 (germline): SGHDT, YYEEEE. Here the CDR3 reads CASSSQGGEAFF. Written as DNA, the CDR3 is TGTGCCAGCAGCTCTCAGGGGGGTGAAGCTTTCTTT. Full variable domain (rest looked up from reference TRBV5-6 and TRBJ1-1): DAGVTQSPTHLIKTRGQQVTLRCSPKSGHDTVSWYQQALGQGPQFIFQYYEEEERQRGNFPDRFSGHQFPNYSSELNVNALLLGDSALYLCASSSQGGEAFFGQGTRLTVV.

This chain joins TRBV2 and TRBJ2-5; TRBD1 aligns across 7 bases. TRBJ2-7 explains the end of the DNA better; the J call may be wrong. The germline V gene has CDR1 SNHLY and CDR2 FYNNEI. This CDR3 comprises 14 residues. The CDR3 sequence is CASNIGDSSYEQYF. The CDR3 coding sequence is TGTGCCAGCAATATAGGGGACAGCTCCTACGAGCAGTACTTC.